There are many counts of the clone carrying this T cell receptor beta chain. Antigen unknown. These data are taken from a study of neurological immune-mediated disorders. As to time point: technical triplicate 3. The unsorted libraries were made from 2 million PBMCs kept at -80 C. Study-wide results and caveats: None of the CDR3 amino acid sequences in expanded clones turned up in more than one subject, which points to private repertoires in all groups. HTLV-1-associated myelopathy displayed the greatest TCR clonal expansion, and multiple sclerosis exhibited the smallest, lower than that of healthy controls.

The cDNA was generated through 5'RACE incorporating 10-nucleotide random UMIs. TCRdb used MiXCR to reprocess the 5' RACE reads, holding one entry per CDR3 protein. The table lists 45,000 or so distinct CDR3 sequences, roughly 21% of them singletons. The CDR3 is made up of 11 amino acids. V lost 7 bases and J 4 bases, leaving 6 bases between the germline ends. The V gene is TRBV12-3 or TRBV12-4, the J gene TRBJ2-3; no clear D. The source is a man in his sixties with HTLV-1-associated myelopathy (HAM/TSP). Sequencing input: PBMCs. The CDR3 here is CASTLADTQYF. CDR3 nucleotides: TGTGCCAGCACCCTCGCAGATACGCAGTATTTT.